These 27 T cell receptor beta chains share one sample of origin, sequenced in a study of T cell repertoires in cytomegalovirus infection. Via MiXCR, TCRdb re-called the reads, giving one row per CDR3 protein. The sample holds 830,000 or so distinct CDR3 sequences, about 31% seen once. No antigen has been assigned to these receptors. Sequences were derived from cultured CD8+ T cells from PBMCs, sampled from culture after CMV antigen stimulation. The receptors stem from a human donor in good health (CMV status not recorded). Some clones in this sample may be carry-over from other donors' samples.

This chain connects TRBV12-3 or TRBV12-4 to TRBJ2-3, with 7 bases matching TRBD2. CDR3 length: 15 residues. J was trimmed by 7 bases and V by 5 bases; bases with no gene match: 12. This CDR3 is CASSPGLGGGYTQYF. In DNA form, the CDR3 reads TGTGCCAGCAGTCCTGGGCTGGGGGGGGGATATACGCAGTATTTT.

The CDR3, as DNA: TGTGCCAGCAGTGAAGTAGGACAGGGACAGACCCAGTACTTC. Translating it yields CASSEVGQGQTQYF. J is TRBJ2-5 and V is TRBV6-1; 8 nucleotides match TRBD1. The V gene's germline CDR1 is MNHNS and CDR2 SASEGT. The CDR3 has 14 residues. The V segment lost 1 base and the J segment 6 bases; nucleotides outside the gene matches: 4.

The chain joins TRBV24-1 to TRBJ2-5; D ambiguous. The CDR3 contains 15 residues. Germline CDR1 KGHDR, CDR2 SFDVKD. With 2 bases removed from V and 1 base from J, the gap between germline ends came to 10 bases. DNA of the CDR3: TGTGCCACCAGTGATTCCCGAATGATCCAAGAGACCCAGTACTTC. Translating it yields CATSDSRMIQETQYF.

CDR3 region: CASSLARQGRTNYGYTF. CDR3 DNA sequence: TGTGCCAGCAGCTTAGCTAGACAGGGGCGGACTAACTATGGCTACACCTTC. The J gene is TRBJ1-2, the V gene TRBV7-9, with TRBD1 matching 8 bases. Germline V gene lookup returns CDR1 SEHNR and CDR2 FQNEAQ (reference sequence). The CDR3 loop spans 17 amino acids. The V gene end was trimmed by 0 bases and the J gene end by 0 bases; junction bases not matched to a gene: 6.

The chain combines TRBV11-3 with TRBJ2-1; 8 bases line up with TRBD2. V lost 5 bases, J lost 3 bases, and 9 bases stayed unmatched. The CDR3 loop spans 16 amino acids. Germline V CDR1 and CDR2: SGHNT, YENEEA. In nucleotides, the CDR3 is TGTGCCAGCAGCCCCTCCGGTAGCGGGGACTACAATGAGCAGTTCTTC. Its protein product is CASSPSGSGDYNEQFF.

This chain's CDR3 is CASGKGAHTEAFF. The CDR3 DNA reads as TGTGCCAGTGGGAAAGGGGCGCACACTGAAGCTTTCTTT. This chain uses TRBV6-6 with TRBJ1-1, with D perhaps matching TRBD1 (5 bases). The CDR3 is 13 residues long. V was clipped by 9 bases and J by 3 bases, with 14 bases between them. From germline, CDR1 is MNHNY and CDR2 SVGAGI (reference sequence).

CDR3 bases: TGTGCCAGCAGTTTACCACAAAATAGGGATACGCAGTATTTT. Amino acids: CASSLPQNRDTQYF. The rearrangement uses TRBV27 and TRBJ2-3; D remains ambiguous. Germline V gives CDR1 MNHEY, CDR2 SMNVEV (reference sequence). CDR3 length: 14 amino acids. Trimming removed 2 bases at V and 6 bases at J, with 12 bases between.

This clonotype was recorded many times. This CDR3 is CASSTGPVKSSSTDTQYF. CDR3 DNA sequence: TGTGCCAGCAGCACCGGTCCCGTCAAGTCCTCTAGCACAGATACGCAGTATTTT. The chain employs TRBV6-2 or TRBV6-3 and TRBJ2-3; the D is unclear. The CDR3 has 18 residues. V was trimmed by 6 bases and J by 0 bases, leaving 22 bases between them. Germline assignment: CDR1 MNHEY and CDR2 SVGEGT.

This chain links TRBV6-1 with TRBJ2-1; tentative D call: TRBD1 (5 bases). Germline lookup yields CDR1 MNHNS and CDR2 SASEGT. The CDR3 spans 16 residues. With 10 bases removed from V and 0 bases from J, the gap between germline ends came to 19 bases. The CDR3 loop reads CANIKDRSSSYNEQFF. The CDR3 DNA follows: TGTGCCAACATAAAAGACAGATCCAGCTCCTACAATGAGCAGTTCTTC.

The chain is built from TRBV4-3 and TRBJ2-7, with 7 bases identical to TRBD2. The V segment lost 3 bases and the J segment 3 bases; nucleotides outside the gene matches: 8. The CDR3 loop spans 15 amino acids. Per the germline V gene, CDR1 is LGHNA and CDR2 is YSLEER. The CDR3 here is CASSQAVGGVYEQYF. The CDR3, as DNA: TGCGCCAGCAGCCAGGCTGTTGGGGGGGTCTACGAGCAGTACTTC.

The table lists this clonotype with many counts. The chain employs TRBV7-2 and TRBJ2-2; tentatively, D is TRBD1 or TRBD2 (5 bases each). The length of the CDR3 is 18 residues. V shed 0 bases and J shed 7 bases, with 21 bases lying between them. Per the germline V gene, CDR1 is SGHTA and CDR2 is FQGNSA. As DNA, the CDR3 is TGTGCCAGCAGCTTAGCCCGCCGTTGGGACCGGTCAGACGGGGAGCTGTTTTTT. Translation: CASSLARRWDRSDGELFF.

Only a few counts were recorded for this clonotype. The chain combines TRBV7-9 with TRBJ2-1; D may be TRBD1 (6 bases). Per germline, CDR1 SEHNR and CDR2 FQNEAQ (reference sequence). V lost 5 bases to trimming and J lost 10 bases, with 15 bases between them. The CDR3 is 13 residues long. CDR3 coding DNA: TGTGCCAGCAGCCCCTACTGGACAGCCGAGCAGTTCTTC. This sequence encodes CASSPYWTAEQFF.

The chain has TRBV9 and TRBJ2-2; D is undetermined. CDR1 and CDR2 from the germline V gene are SGDLS and YYNGEE. The CDR3 sequence is 17 residues long. V lost 1 base, J lost 1 base, and 14 bases lay in between. CDR3 sequence: CASSVHQANLNTGELFF. The CDR3 DNA is TGTGCCAGCAGCGTACATCAGGCCAATTTGAACACCGGGGAGCTGTTTTTT.

The table lists this clonotype with a few counts. The J gene is TRBJ1-5, the V gene TRBV27, with D perhaps TRBD1 (6 bases). Germline V lookup: CDR1 MNHEY, CDR2 SMNVEV (reference sequence). V lost 3 bases to trimming and J lost 6 bases, with 12 bases between them. CDR3 length: 14 residues. CDR3 nucleotide sequence: TGTGCCAGCAGTTTTGGACAGAGGGGTCAGCCCCAGCATTTT. Protein sequence: CASSFGQRGQPQHF.

V and J are TRBV23-1 and TRBJ1-5; unclear D gene. TRBV23-1 is an ORF; its function is uncertain. The length of the CDR3 is 18 residues. Trimming removed 2 bases at V and 0 bases at J, with 17 bases between. Here the CDR3 reads CASSQGNQALYSNQPQHF. CDR3 sequence (DNA): TGCGCCAGCAGTCAAGGGAATCAGGCCCTTTATAGCAATCAGCCCCAGCATTTT.

A few counts support this clonotype. The rearrangement uses TRBV27 and TRBJ2-1; TRBD2 might be the D (6 bases). The CDR3 consists of 14 residues. V was pared by 1 base and J by 4 bases, with 8 bases between. Germline assignment: CDR1 MNHEY and CDR2 SMNVEV (reference sequence). DNA of the CDR3: TGTGCCAGCAGTTTATACCGGGGGTACAATGAGCAGTTCTTC. Protein product: CASSLYRGYNEQFF.

This clonotype was observed many times. The chain couples TRBV10-1 to TRBJ2-7; D ambiguous. CDR3 length equals 12 residues. Germline CDR1 and CDR2: WNHNN and SYGVQD (reference sequence). Deletions cut 4 bases from V and 2 bases from J, with 6 bases between. DNA of the CDR3: TGCGCCAGCAGTGGGACCACCTACGAGCAGTACTTC. Its protein is CASSGTTYEQYF.

This clonotype was observed a handful of times. CDR3 nucleotides: TGTGCCAGCAGTTACTCGAGCCTAGTGAACACTGAAGCTTTCTTT. It is translated as CASSYSSLVNTEAFF. The chain links TRBV6-5 to TRBJ1-1; the D is unclear. Trimming removed 0 bases from V and 0 bases from J, with 8 bases in between. Germline V CDR1 and CDR2: MNHEY, SVGAGI. This CDR3 contains 15 residues.

The V call is TRBV20-1, the J call TRBJ1-2, with D unclear. The CDR3 has 13 amino acids. V lost 3 bases and J lost 2, with 10 bases in between. CDR1 DFQATT and CDR2 SNEGSKA come from the germline V gene (reference sequence). CDR3 protein: CSASRGRNYGYTF. CDR3 nucleotide sequence: TGCAGTGCTAGCCGGGGAAGAAACTATGGCTACACCTTC.

The chain carries TRBV6-4 and TRBJ2-3; D ambiguous. Germline CDR1 MRHNA, CDR2 SNTAGT. Trimming took 0 bases from V and 2 from J, leaving 9 bases between them. The CDR3 is 15 amino acids. The CDR3 region has the DNA TGTGCCAGCAGTGACTCACAGAGACCCACAGATACGCAGTATTTT. Encoded protein: CASSDSQRPTDTQYF.

This chain links TRBV10-3 with TRBJ2-3; D may be TRBD1 (5 bases). The V end was cut by 6 bases, the J end by 7 bases, with 14 bases between. The CDR3 has 13 amino acids. Germline values: CDR1 ENHRY, CDR2 SYGVKD. This CDR3 reads CAIRGGADYTQYF. CDR3 DNA: TGTGCCATCAGAGGTGGGGCCGACTATACGCAGTATTTT.

This chain links TRBV27 with TRBJ2-5, with TRBD1 as a possible D gene (5 bases). CDR1 and CDR2 (germline): MNHEY, SMNVEV (reference sequence). CDR3 length equals 17 residues. The V and J ends lost 5 bases and 3 bases respectively, with 22 bases between them. For the CDR3, the DNA is TGTGCCAGCAGTCCCGTCGCCATCCAGGGATATGAAGAGACCCAGTACTTC. Translating gives CASSPVAIQGYEETQYF.

The rearrangement joins TRBV24-1 to TRBJ1-5; no reliable D call. The V end was cut by 0 bases, the J end by 4 bases, with 9 bases between. Looked up from germline, CDR1 is KGHDR and CDR2 is SFDVKD. The CDR3 has 15 amino acids. DNA for the CDR3: TGTGCCACCAGTGATTTGAACGATTCAAATCAGCCCCAGCATTTT. This gives the protein CATSDLNDSNQPQHF.

This clonotype was picked up a small number of times. CDR3 coding DNA: TGTGCCAGCAGCCTGGGACTATCTAGCACAGATACGCAGTATTTT. This encodes CASSLGLSSTDTQYF. This chain connects TRBV7-6 to TRBJ2-3, with TRBD2 matching 7 bases. The trim removed 5 bases at V and 0 bases at J, leaving 5 bases unmatched. This CDR3 spans 15 amino acids. Germline CDR1 is SGHVS and CDR2 is FNYEAQ.

Comment on this clonotype: A junction end diverges from the germline sequence, so it may reflect a read error. The rearrangement uses TRBV4-1 and TRBJ2-3; possibly TRBD2 for D (6 bases). Germline V CDR1 and CDR2: MGHRA, YSYEKL. The CDR3 loop spans 16 amino acids. The CDR3 region has the DNA TGTGCCAGCAGCCAAGATCCGGCGGGGAGCACAGATACGCAGTATTTT. This sequence encodes CASSQDPAGSTDTQYF.

This clonotype was detected ten times or more. The V gene is TRBV12-3 or TRBV12-4, the J gene TRBJ1-4, with 10 bases identical to TRBD1. This CDR3 comprises 17 residues. The V segment lost 2 bases and the J segment 4 bases; nucleotides outside the gene matches: 7. In DNA form, the CDR3 reads TGTGCCAGCAGTTTAAGGGACAGGGGAAGGGGTAATGAAAAACTGTTTTTT. Amino acid sequence: CASSLRDRGRGNEKLFF.

J is TRBJ1-1 and V is TRBV7-4; D gene unclear. Germline CDR1 SGHVT, CDR2 SQSDAQ. The CDR3 spans 15 residues. The germline V and J ends were trimmed by 1 base and 10 bases, with 19 bases remaining between them. The CDR3 bases are TGTGCCAGCAGCTTAGGGAGAGGACTTGCGTGGATAGCTTTCTTT. This sequence encodes CASSLGRGLAWIAFF.